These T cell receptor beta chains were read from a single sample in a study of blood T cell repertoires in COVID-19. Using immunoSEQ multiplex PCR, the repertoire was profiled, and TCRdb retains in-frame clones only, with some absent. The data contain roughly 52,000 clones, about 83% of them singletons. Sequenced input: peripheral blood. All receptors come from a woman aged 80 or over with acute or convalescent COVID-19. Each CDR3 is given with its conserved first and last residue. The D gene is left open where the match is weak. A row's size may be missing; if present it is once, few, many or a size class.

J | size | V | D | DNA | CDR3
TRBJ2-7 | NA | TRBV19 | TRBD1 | TGTGCCACAACCGGGACAGGGAATGAGCAGTACTTC | CATTGTGNEQYF
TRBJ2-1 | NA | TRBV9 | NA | TGTGCCAGCAGCGTAGCCGGGGGGCTAATGAATGAGCAGTTCTTC | CASSVAGGLMNEQFF
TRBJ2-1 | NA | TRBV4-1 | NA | TGCGCCAGCAGCCACCCCCGGACTCCGGTCAAGCAGTTCTTC | CASSHPRTPVKQFF
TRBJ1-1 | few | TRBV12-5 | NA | TGTGCTAGTGGTTTGGAGAGGGCAGAAGCTTTCTTT | CASGLERAEAFF
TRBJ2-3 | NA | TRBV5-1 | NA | TGCGCCAGCAGCTTGGGAGGATATCGGGTCTCTAGCACAGATACGCAGTATTTT | CASSLGGYRVSSTDTQYF
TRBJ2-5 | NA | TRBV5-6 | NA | TGTGCCAGCAGCTTGTGGTCTCGGGACACCCAAGAGACCCAGTACTTC | CASSLWSRDTQETQYF
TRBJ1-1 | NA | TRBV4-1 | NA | TGCGCCAGCAGCCAAGGCCTTACAGGGATATACACTGAAGCTTTCTTT | CASSQGLTGIYTEAFF
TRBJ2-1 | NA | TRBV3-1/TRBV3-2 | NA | TGTGCCAGCACCACCGCGGGGAGATACAATGAGCAGTTCTTC | CASTTAGRYNEQFF
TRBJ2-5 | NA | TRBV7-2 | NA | TGTGCCAGCAGCAAATCGAAGGGCGGGTCAGAGACCCAGTACTTC | CASSKSKGGSETQYF
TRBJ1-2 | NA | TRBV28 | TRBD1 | TGTGCCAGCGGACAGGGGGACTATGGCTACACCTTC | CASGQGDYGYTF
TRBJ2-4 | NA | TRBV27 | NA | TGTGCCAGCAGCCCGGACGGGGGAGCCAAAAACATTCAGTACTTC | CASSPDGGAKNIQYF
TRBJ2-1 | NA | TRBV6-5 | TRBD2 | TGTGCCAGCACGCGGGTAGCGGGAGCCAATGAGCAGTTCTTC | CASTRVAGANEQFF
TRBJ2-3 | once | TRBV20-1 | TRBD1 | TGCAGTGCTAGTGGGACAGGTCTAGATACGCAGTATTTT | CSASGTGLDTQYF
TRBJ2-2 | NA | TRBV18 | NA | TGTGCCAGCTCACCAGGGCAGGCGATGACCGGGGAGCTGTTTTTT | CASSPGQAMTGELFF
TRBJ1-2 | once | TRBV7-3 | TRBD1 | TGTGCCAGCAGCCCAGAGAGGGGACAGGGTCATGGCTACACCTTC | CASSPERGQGHGYTF
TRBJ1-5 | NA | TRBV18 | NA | TGTGCCAGCTCACCATACACAGTAGTTAGCAATCAGCCCCAGCATTTT | CASSPYTVVSNQPQHF
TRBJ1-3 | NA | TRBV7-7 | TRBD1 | TGTGCTAGCAGCTTAATCAGGGACAGGGAAAACACCATATATTTT | CASSLIRDRENTIYF
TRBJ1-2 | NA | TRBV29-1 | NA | TGCAGCGTCGAGACAGTCTCTAACTATGGCTACACCTTC | CSVETVSNYGYTF
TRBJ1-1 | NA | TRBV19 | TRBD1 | TGTGCCAGTAGCTATAGGGTGACAGGGGAGCGGAACACTGAAGCTTTCTTT | CASSYRVTGERNTEAFF
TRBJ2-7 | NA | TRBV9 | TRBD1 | TGTGCCAGCAGCGTAGATAGTGGCGGGACAGGGGGCGAGCAGTACTTC | CASSVDSGGTGGEQYF
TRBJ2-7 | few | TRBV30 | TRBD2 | TGTGCCTTCGGGGGGACCTCCTACGAGCAGTACTTC | CAFGGTSYEQYF
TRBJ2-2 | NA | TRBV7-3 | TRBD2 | TGTGCCAGCAGCTTATCCCTAGCGGCGAACACCGGGGAGCTGTTTTTT | CASSLSLAANTGELFF
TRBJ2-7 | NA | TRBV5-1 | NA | TGCGCCAGCAGCTTGGCCGCCTTGAGTACCTACGAGCAGTACTTC | CASSLAALSTYEQYF
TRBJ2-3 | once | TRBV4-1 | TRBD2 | TGCGCCAGCAGCCAAGGGGGAGCGGGAGGCAAAGATACGCAGTATTTT | CASSQGGAGGKDTQYF
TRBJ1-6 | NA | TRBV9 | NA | TGTGCCAGCAGCGTAGACGACTCACGGCGGGGATCACCCCTCCACTTT | CASSVDDSRRGSPLHF
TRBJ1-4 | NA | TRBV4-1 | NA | TGCGCCAGCAGCCAATCTCCTAGGAAGGAAAAACTGTTTTTT | CASSQSPRKEKLFF
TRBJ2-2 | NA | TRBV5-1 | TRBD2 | TGCGCCAGCAGCTTGGCAATTAGCGGGGTGAACACCGGGGAGCTGTTTTTT | CASSLAISGVNTGELFF
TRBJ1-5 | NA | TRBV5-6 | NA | TGTGCCAGCAGCTGGGGGGGGACTAATCAGCCCCAGCATTTT | CASSWGGTNQPQHF
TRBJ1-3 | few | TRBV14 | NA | TGTGCCAGCAGCCAAGACCAGGGGACGCAGGCGATCTCTGGAAACACCATATATTTT | CASSQDQGTQAISGNTIYF
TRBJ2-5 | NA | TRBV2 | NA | TGTGCCAGCAGTCAGGGGCCCCAAGAGACCCAGTACTTC | CASSQGPQETQYF
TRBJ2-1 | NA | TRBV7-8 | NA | TGTGCCAGCAGCTTAGTTCAGGGAAACAATGAGCAGTTCTTC | CASSLVQGNNEQFF
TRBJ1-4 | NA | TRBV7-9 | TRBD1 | TGTGCCAGCAGCTTAATGGGACAGGGAAACGAAAAACTGTTTTTT | CASSLMGQGNEKLFF
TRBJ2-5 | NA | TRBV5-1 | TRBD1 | TGCGCCAGCAGCTTGGCTCAGGGGGCTGTGACCCAGTACTTC | CASSLAQGAVTQYF
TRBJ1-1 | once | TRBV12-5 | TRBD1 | TGTGCTAGTGGTTCGGACAGGGAAGCTTTCTTT | CASGSDREAFF
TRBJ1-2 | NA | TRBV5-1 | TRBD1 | TGCGCCAGCAGCTTGGTCGCCCGGGGACAGTCCGAGGGTGGCTACACCTTC | CASSLVARGQSEGGYTF
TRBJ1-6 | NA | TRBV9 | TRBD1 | TGTGCCAGCAGCGTAGATACAGGGGGGAATTCACCCCTCCACTTT | CASSVDTGGNSPLHF
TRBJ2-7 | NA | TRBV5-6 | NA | TGTGCCAGCAGCTTGATGCATTCCAGGGACACCTACGAGCAGTACTTC | CASSLMHSRDTYEQYF
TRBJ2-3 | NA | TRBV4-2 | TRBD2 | TGTGCCAGCAGCCAAGATCCGGGAGGAGGAGATACGCAGTATTTT | CASSQDPGGGDTQYF
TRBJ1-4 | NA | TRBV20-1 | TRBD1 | TGCAGTGCTAGTAGGGTCGCTGGGGGACAGGGTACTGAAAAACTGTTTTTT | CSASRVAGGQGTEKLFF
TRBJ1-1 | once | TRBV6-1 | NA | TGTGCCAGCAGTGAAGTGGCAGGGGACCCGGCTTTCTTT | CASSEVAGDPAFF
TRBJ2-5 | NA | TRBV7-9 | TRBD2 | TGTGCCAGCAGCTTAGGGTCGGCTAGCGGGAGAGAGACCCAGTACTTC | CASSLGSASGRETQYF
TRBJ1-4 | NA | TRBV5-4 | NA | TGTGCCAGCAGCTTAAGGGGAACCAGTCAAGAAAAACTGTTTTTT | CASSLRGTSQEKLFF
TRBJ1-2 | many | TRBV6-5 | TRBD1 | TGTGCCAGCAATAGGGACAGGGGTGATGACGGCTACACCTTC | CASNRDRGDDGYTF
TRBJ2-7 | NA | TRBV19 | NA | TGTGCCAGTGCAAGTCCCGGGAGCACAGGGGACTACGAGCAGTACTTC | CASASPGSTGDYEQYF
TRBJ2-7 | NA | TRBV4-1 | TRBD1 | TGCGCCAGCAGTCAAACGGGACAGGGATTCTACGAGCAGTACTTC | CASSQTGQGFYEQYF
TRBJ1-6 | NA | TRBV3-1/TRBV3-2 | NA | TGTGCCAGCAGCCAAGACGGGACACCCGGGAATTCACCCCTCCACTTT | CASSQDGTPGNSPLHF
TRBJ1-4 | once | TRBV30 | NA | TGTGCCTGGAGTGTCCCGGGAGTTGGAGAAAAACTGTTTTTT | CAWSVPGVGEKLFF
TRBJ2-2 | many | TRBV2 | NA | TGTGCCAGCAGAACTAGCCTCACCGGGGAGCTGTTTTTT | CASRTSLTGELFF
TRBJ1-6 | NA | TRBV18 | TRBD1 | TGTGCCAGCTCACCGCGGGACAGGGGATCACCCCTCCACTTT | CASSPRDRGSPLHF